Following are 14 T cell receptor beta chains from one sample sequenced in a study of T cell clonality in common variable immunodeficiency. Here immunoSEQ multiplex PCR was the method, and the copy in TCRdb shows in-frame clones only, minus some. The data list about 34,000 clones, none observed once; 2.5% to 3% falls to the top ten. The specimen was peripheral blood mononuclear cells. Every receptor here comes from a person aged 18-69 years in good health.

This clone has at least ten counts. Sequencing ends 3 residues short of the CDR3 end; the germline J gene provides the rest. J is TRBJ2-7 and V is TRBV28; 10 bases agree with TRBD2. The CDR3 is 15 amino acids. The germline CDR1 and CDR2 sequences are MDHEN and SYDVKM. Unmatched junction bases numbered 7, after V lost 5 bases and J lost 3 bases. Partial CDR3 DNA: TGTGCCAGCAGTCAAATACTAGCGGGATTCTACGAG. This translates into CASSQILAGFYE. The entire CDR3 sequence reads CASSQILAGFYEQYF.

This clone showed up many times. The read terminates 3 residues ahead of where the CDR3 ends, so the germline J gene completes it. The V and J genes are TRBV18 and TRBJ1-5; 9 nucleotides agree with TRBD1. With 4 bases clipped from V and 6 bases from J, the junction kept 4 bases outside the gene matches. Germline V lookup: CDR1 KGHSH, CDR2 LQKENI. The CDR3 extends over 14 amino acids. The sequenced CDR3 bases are TGTGCCAGCTCACGGGACAGGGAAGGTCAGCCC. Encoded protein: CASSRDREGQP. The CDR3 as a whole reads CASSRDREGQPQHF.

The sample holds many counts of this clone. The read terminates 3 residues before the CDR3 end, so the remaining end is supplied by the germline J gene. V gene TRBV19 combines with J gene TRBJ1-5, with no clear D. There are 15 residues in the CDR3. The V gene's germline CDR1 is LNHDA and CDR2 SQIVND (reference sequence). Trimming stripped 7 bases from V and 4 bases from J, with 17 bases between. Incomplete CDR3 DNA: TGTGCCAGTACCAATCAGGAGTTGAGAAATCAGCCC. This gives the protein CASTNQELRNQP. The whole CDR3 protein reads CASTNQELRNQPQHF.

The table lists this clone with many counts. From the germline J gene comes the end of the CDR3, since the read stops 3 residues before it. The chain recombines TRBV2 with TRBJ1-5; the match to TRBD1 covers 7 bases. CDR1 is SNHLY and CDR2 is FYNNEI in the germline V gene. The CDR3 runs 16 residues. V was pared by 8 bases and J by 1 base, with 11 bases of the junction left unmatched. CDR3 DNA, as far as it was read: TGTGCCAGCTCAACCACCGGGACAGCAAGCAATCAGCCC. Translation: CASSTTGTASNQP. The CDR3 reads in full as CASSTTGTASNQPQHF.

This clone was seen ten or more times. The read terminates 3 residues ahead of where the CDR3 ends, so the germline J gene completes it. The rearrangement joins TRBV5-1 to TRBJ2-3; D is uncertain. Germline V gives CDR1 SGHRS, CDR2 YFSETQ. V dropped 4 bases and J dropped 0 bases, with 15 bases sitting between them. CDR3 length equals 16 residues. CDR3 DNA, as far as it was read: TGCGCCAGCAGCAAAGGGCCGAGCCTCAGCACAGATACG. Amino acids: CASSKGPSLSTDT. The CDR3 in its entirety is CASSKGPSLSTDTQYF.

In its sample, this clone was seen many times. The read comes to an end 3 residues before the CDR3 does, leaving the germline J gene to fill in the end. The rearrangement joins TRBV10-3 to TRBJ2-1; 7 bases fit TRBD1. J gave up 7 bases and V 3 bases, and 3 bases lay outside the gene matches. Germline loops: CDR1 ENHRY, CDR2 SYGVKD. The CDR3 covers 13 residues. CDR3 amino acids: CAISDQQGNEQFF. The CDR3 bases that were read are TGTGCCATCAGTGATCAACAGGGGAATGAG.

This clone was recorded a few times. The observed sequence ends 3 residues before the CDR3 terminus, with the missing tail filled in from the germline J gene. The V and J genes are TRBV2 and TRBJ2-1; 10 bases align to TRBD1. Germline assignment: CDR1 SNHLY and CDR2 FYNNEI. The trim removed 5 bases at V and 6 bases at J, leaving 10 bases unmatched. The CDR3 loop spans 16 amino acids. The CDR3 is CASSSGQGTSFNEQFF. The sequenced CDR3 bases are TGTGCCAGCAGTTCGGGACAGGGGACTAGTTTCAATGAG.

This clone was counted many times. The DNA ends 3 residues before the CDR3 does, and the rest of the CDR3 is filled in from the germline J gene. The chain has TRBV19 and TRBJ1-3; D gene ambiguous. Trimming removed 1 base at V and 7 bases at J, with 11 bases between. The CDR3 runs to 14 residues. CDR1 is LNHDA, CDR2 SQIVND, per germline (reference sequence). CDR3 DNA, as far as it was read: TGTGCCAGTAGTATAGGCGTCACTCGGAACACC. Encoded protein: CASSIGVTRNT. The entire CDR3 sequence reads CASSIGVTRNTIYF.

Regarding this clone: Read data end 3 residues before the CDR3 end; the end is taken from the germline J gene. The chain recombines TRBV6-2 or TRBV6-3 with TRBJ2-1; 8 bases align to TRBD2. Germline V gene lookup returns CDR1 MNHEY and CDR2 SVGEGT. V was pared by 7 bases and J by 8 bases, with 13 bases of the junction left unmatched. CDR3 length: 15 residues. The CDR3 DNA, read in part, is TGTGCCAGCACCAGGCCCAGCGGGAGTGCGTATGAG. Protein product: CASTRPSGSAYE. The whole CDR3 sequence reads CASTRPSGSAYEQFF.

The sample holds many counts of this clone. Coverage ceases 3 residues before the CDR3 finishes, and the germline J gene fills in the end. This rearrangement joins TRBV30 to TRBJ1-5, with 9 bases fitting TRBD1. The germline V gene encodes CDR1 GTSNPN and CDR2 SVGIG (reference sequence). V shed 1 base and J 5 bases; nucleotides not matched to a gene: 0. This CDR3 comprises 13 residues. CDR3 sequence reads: CAWSDRGHQPQHF. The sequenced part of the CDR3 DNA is TGTGCCTGGAGTGACAGGGGGCATCAGCCC.

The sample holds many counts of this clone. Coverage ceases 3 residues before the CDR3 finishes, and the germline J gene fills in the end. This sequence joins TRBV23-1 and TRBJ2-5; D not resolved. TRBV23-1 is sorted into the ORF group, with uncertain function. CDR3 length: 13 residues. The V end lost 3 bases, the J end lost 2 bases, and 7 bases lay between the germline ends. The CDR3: CASSHGGQETQYF. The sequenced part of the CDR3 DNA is TGCGCCAGCAGTCATGGCGGTCAAGAGACC.

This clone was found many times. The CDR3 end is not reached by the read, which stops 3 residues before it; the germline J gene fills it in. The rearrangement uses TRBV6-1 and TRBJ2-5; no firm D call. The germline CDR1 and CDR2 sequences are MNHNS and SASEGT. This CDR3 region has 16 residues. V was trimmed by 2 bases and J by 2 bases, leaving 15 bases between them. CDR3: CASSELGSRLQETQYF. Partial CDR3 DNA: TGTGCCAGCAGTGAATTGGGCTCCCGGCTTCAAGAGACC.

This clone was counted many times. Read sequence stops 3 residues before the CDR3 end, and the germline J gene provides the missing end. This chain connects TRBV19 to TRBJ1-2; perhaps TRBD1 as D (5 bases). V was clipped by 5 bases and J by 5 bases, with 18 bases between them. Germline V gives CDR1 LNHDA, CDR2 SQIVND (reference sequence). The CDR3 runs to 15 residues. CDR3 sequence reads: CASSPDRAAGYGYTF. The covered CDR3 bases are TGTGCCAGTAGTCCAGATCGGGCCGCAGGGTATGGC.

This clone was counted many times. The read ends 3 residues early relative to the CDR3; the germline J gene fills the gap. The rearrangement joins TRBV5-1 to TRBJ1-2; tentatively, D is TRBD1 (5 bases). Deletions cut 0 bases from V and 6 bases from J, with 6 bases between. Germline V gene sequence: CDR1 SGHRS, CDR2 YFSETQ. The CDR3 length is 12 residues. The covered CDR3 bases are TGCGCCAGCAGCTTGGACAGGAATGGC. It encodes CASSLDRNG. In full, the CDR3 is CASSLDRNGYTF.